Shown below are 9 T cell receptor beta chains from a single sample sequenced in a study of a mutant IDH1 vaccine in newly diagnosed glioma. The antigens of these receptors remain unknown. Regarding time point: week 23, last vaccination. The study gave 300 ug of mutant IDH1 20-mer peptide per vaccine dose, with topical imiquimod. Measured with immunoSEQ multiplex PCR; TCRdb has only the in-frame clones, and not every one. The table has some 60,000 clones, 75% to 90% seen once. The source material was PBMCs, sampled from a glioma patient whose treatment included an IDH1 peptide vaccine. These receptors were taken from a man between 35 and 55 years old with glioma.

The chain recombines TRBV7-8 with TRBJ1-1; D perhaps matches TRBD1 (6 bases). The CDR3 totals 16 residues. Between the trimmed V and J ends, which lost 4 bases and 0 bases, there was a span of 15 bases. Per germline, CDR1 SGHVS and CDR2 FQNEAQ. CDR3 region: CASSSKGGILNTEAFF. The CDR3 coding sequence is TGTGCCAGCAGCTCGAAAGGGGGGATACTGAACACTGAAGCTTTCTTT. The variable domain in full, completed from reference TRBV7-8 and TRBJ1-1, reads GAGVSQSPRYKVAKRGQDVALRCDPISGHVSLFWYQQALGQGPEFLTYFQNEAQLDKSGLPSDRFFAERPEGSVSTLKIQRTQQEDSAVYLCASSSKGGILNTEAFFGQGTRLTVV.

Only one count was recorded for this clone. CDR3 loop: CSELHADTQYF. In nucleotides, the CDR3 is TGCAGTGAGCTACATGCAGATACGCAGTATTTT. The chain links TRBV29-1 to TRBJ2-3; D is undetermined. Germline V gene data show CDR1 as SQVTM and CDR2 as ANQGSEA. This CDR3 is built from 11 residues.

The V call is TRBV6-5, the J call TRBJ2-3, with 8 positions matching TRBD2. The CDR3 is 15 residues long. Trimming at V came to 7 bases and at J to 6 bases, leaving 12 bases not matched to a gene. Germline V gene lookup returns CDR1 MNHEY and CDR2 SVGAGI. This CDR3 reads CASNPLSGVSDTQYF. The CDR3 nucleotides read TGTGCCAGCAACCCCCTTAGCGGGGTGTCGGATACGCAGTATTTT.

CDR3 sequence (DNA): TGTGCCAGCAGTGGGGGACAGGCTGGGGGTAATGAGCAGTTCTTC. Translating gives CASSGGQAGGNEQFF. The J gene is TRBJ2-1, the V gene TRBV2, with 8 bases aligning to TRBD1. The V gene's germline CDR1 is SNHLY and CDR2 FYNNEI. The CDR3 contains 15 residues. V shed 4 bases, J shed 7 bases, and the junction held 9 bases outside the gene matches.

The rearrangement joins TRBV5-4 to TRBJ2-1, with a weak D call TRBD2 (5 bases). Germline V gene lookup returns CDR1 SGHNT and CDR2 YYREEE (reference sequence). Trimming stripped 2 bases from V and 6 bases from J, with 12 bases between. CDR3 length equals 14 residues. CDR3 loop: CASSFDGVGNEQFF. In DNA form, the CDR3 reads TGTGCCAGCAGCTTTGACGGGGTAGGCAATGAGCAGTTCTTC.

This clone has more than one count but fewer than ten. This rearrangement joins TRBV7-2 to TRBJ1-1; D is unclear. V lost 5 bases and J lost 10, with 23 bases in between. Germline V CDR1 and CDR2: SGHTA, FQGNSA. The CDR3 consists of 15 residues. As DNA, the CDR3 is TGTGCCAGCAGCCACAGATCTAGGACTAAGCCAAGAGCTTTCTTT. Protein: CASSHRSRTKPRAFF.

The rearrangement uses TRBV7-9 and TRBJ2-3; 7 bases line up with TRBD2. CDR1 is SEHNR, CDR2 FQNEAQ, per germline (reference sequence). The CDR3 length is 17 residues. The V segment lost 2 bases and the J segment 0 bases; nucleotides outside the gene matches: 8. CDR3 sequence: CASSLPLGRVSTDTQYF. In DNA, the CDR3 is TGTGCCAGCAGCTTACCTCTGGGGAGGGTTAGCACAGATACGCAGTATTTT.

The chain uses TRBV9 and TRBJ1-1; TRBD1 is a possible D gene (6 bases). Germline-derived CDR1 and CDR2 are SGDLS and YYNGEE. CDR3 length equals 14 residues. The V end lost 3 bases, the J end lost 4 bases, and 13 bases lay between the germline ends. CDR3 in amino acids: CASSEMGGLTEAFF. The CDR3 DNA follows: TGTGCCAGCAGCGAAATGGGGGGGCTCACTGAAGCTTTCTTT. The full variable domain, with the rest looked up from reference TRBV9 and TRBJ1-1, is DSGVTQTPKHLITATGQRVTLRCSPRSGDLSVYWYQQSLDQGLQFLIQYYNGEERAKGNILERFSAQQFPDLHSELNLSSLELGDSALYFCASSEMGGLTEAFFGQGTRLTVV.

The genes are TRBV29-1 and TRBJ1-2; no reliable D call. Trimming cost V 4 bases and J 0 bases, with 9 bases left between them. Germline assignment: CDR1 SQVTM and CDR2 ANQGSEA. This CDR3 is built from 13 residues. CDR3 in amino acids: CSVVPGPNYGYTF. CDR3 in DNA: TGCAGCGTTGTTCCAGGACCTAACTATGGCTACACCTTC.